The rows below give T cell receptor beta chains drawn from one sample of a study of T-cell reconstitution after alpha-beta-depleted transplantation in children. A single record per CDR3 protein comes from TCRdb applying MiXCR to the PCR reads. Of 200,000 to 300,000 distinct CDR3 sequences listed, approximately 12% were seen once; the top ten hold 2% to 3%. Specimen: PBMCs from the stem cell graft donor, collected from the stem cell graft. The receptors stem from a human donor who donated a stem cell graft to a child with acute lymphoblastic leukemia. Both conserved end residues are part of each CDR3. The D gene is left open where the match is weak. Rows may omit the clone size; those that give it use once, few, many or a size class.

clone size: many; J gene: TRBJ2-3; V gene: TRBV7-2; D gene: TRBD2; CDR3 protein: CAMGASGIIADTQYF; CDR3 DNA: TGTGCCATGGGGGCTAGCGGGATCATAGCAGATACGCAGTATTTT
clone size: many; J gene: TRBJ2-5; V gene: TRBV6-1; D gene: .; CDR3 protein: CASSEIYQETQYF; CDR3 DNA: TGTGCCAGCAGTGAAATATACCAAGAGACCCAGTACTTC
clone size: many; J gene: TRBJ2-3; V gene: TRBV6-5; D gene: .; CDR3 protein: CASSYSNNADTQYF; CDR3 DNA: TGTGCCAGCAGTTACTCTAACAACGCAGATACGCAGTATTTT
clone size: .; J gene: TRBJ2-7; V gene: TRBV7-9; D gene: TRBD1; CDR3 protein: CASSSGQGGHEQYF; CDR3 DNA: TGTGCCAGCAGCTCAGGACAGGGGGGCCACGAGCAGTACTTC
clone size: many; J gene: TRBJ2-3; V gene: TRBV27; D gene: .; CDR3 protein: CASSLSPRAWDTQYF; CDR3 DNA: TGTGCCAGCAGTTTATCCCCCAGGGCGTGGGATACGCAGTATTTT
clone size: many; J gene: TRBJ2-5; V gene: TRBV29-1; D gene: TRBD2; CDR3 protein: CSGSTVLAGVETQYF; CDR3 DNA: TGCAGCGGCTCGACGGTTCTAGCGGGAGTAGAGACCCAGTACTTC
clone size: many; J gene: TRBJ2-7; V gene: TRBV9; D gene: .; CDR3 protein: CASSVVSGSYEQYF; CDR3 DNA: TGTGCCAGCAGCGTAGTCTCAGGGAGCTACGAGCAGTACTTC
clone size: .; J gene: TRBJ1-1; V gene: TRBV5-5; D gene: .; CDR3 protein: CASRIYQGSGTEAFF; CDR3 DNA: TGTGCCAGCAGGATATACCAGGGGAGTGGCACTGAAGCTTTCTTT
clone size: .; J gene: TRBJ1-1; V gene: TRBV5-1; D gene: .; CDR3 protein: CASSFNRENEAFF; CDR3 DNA: TGCGCCAGCAGCTTTAATCGGGAAAATGAAGCTTTCTTT
clone size: many; J gene: TRBJ2-5; V gene: TRBV7-9; D gene: TRBD1; CDR3 protein: CASSSGTGIETQYF; CDR3 DNA: TGTGCCAGCAGCTCCGGGACAGGGATTGAGACCCAGTACTTC
clone size: few; J gene: TRBJ2-7; V gene: TRBV19; D gene: TRBD1; CDR3 protein: CASSQGATLYEQYF; CDR3 DNA: TGTGCCAGTTCTCAGGGGGCCACCCTCTACGAGCAGTACTTC
clone size: many; J gene: TRBJ1-2; V gene: TRBV4-2; D gene: .; CDR3 protein: CASSLGPGREINYGYTF; CDR3 DNA: TGTGCCAGCAGCCTAGGCCCGGGCAGGGAGATAAACTATGGCTACACCTTC
clone size: .; J gene: TRBJ2-3; V gene: TRBV10-3; D gene: .; CDR3 protein: CAISEDPRGGQSTSTDTQYF; CDR3 DNA: TGTGCCATCAGTGAGGATCCCCGTGGCGGGCAAAGCACTAGCACAGATACGCAGTATTTT
clone size: many; J gene: TRBJ1-4; V gene: TRBV20-1; D gene: TRBD1; CDR3 protein: CSGTAVNEKLFF; CDR3 DNA: TGCAGCGGGACAGCGGTTAATGAAAAACTGTTTTTT
clone size: many; J gene: TRBJ2-3; V gene: TRBV4-3; D gene: TRBD2; CDR3 protein: CASSQDRRASGRQAQYF; CDR3 DNA: TGCGCCAGCAGCCAAGATCGGCGGGCTAGCGGTCGGCAGGCGCAGTATTTT
clone size: many; J gene: TRBJ2-7; V gene: TRBV19; D gene: .; CDR3 protein: CASSIDRTYEQYF; CDR3 DNA: TGTGCCAGTAGTATTGACAGGACCTACGAGCAGTACTTC
clone size: many; J gene: TRBJ2-1; V gene: TRBV21-1; D gene: .; CDR3 protein: CASSKVWGGANNEQFF; CDR3 DNA: TGTGCCAGCAGCAAAGTTTGGGGCGGGGCAAACAATGAGCAGTTCTTC
clone size: few; J gene: TRBJ2-5; V gene: TRBV5-1; D gene: TRBD2; CDR3 protein: CASRHIAGGPRETQYF; CDR3 DNA: TGCGCCAGCAGACATATAGCGGGAGGGCCGCGAGAGACCCAGTACTTC
clone size: many; J gene: TRBJ2-1; V gene: TRBV7-2; D gene: TRBD2; CDR3 protein: CASSSRLAGAGYNEQFF; CDR3 DNA: TGTGCCAGCAGCTCCCGACTAGCGGGGGCCGGCTACAATGAGCAGTTCTTC
clone size: many; J gene: TRBJ1-4; V gene: TRBV6-1; D gene: TRBD1; CDR3 protein: CASTGQVTTNEKLFF; CDR3 DNA: TGTGCCAGCACCGGACAGGTCACAACTAATGAAAAACTGTTTTTT
clone size: .; J gene: TRBJ2-5; V gene: TRBV28; D gene: .; CDR3 protein: CASLQRETQYF; CDR3 DNA: TGTGCCAGCCTTCAGAGAGAGACCCAGTACTTC
clone size: many; J gene: TRBJ2-7; V gene: TRBV20-1; D gene: .; CDR3 protein: CSARIHEQYF; CDR3 DNA: TGCAGTGCTAGAATCCACGAGCAGTACTTC
clone size: .; J gene: TRBJ2-3; V gene: TRBV5-1; D gene: .; CDR3 protein: CASSAGGGADTQYF; CDR3 DNA: TGCGCCAGCAGCGCTGGAGGCGGGGCAGATACGCAGTATTTT
clone size: many; J gene: TRBJ2-7; V gene: TRBV5-1; D gene: TRBD1; CDR3 protein: CASSLGTGGSSREQYF; CDR3 DNA: TGCGCCAGCAGCTTGGGAACAGGGGGCTCGTCGCGCGAGCAGTACTTC
clone size: many; J gene: TRBJ1-1; V gene: TRBV5-1; D gene: .; CDR3 protein: CASSSDPENTEAFF; CDR3 DNA: TGCGCCAGCAGCTCGGACCCTGAGAACACTGAAGCTTTCTTT
clone size: .; J gene: TRBJ1-5; V gene: TRBV4-2; D gene: .; CDR3 protein: CAMSSRGIFGNQPQHF; CDR3 DNA: TGTGCCATGAGCTCAAGGGGGATCTTCGGTAATCAGCCCCAGCATTTT
clone size: many; J gene: TRBJ1-1; V gene: TRBV5-6; D gene: .; CDR3 protein: CASSLRRGRGGTEAFF; CDR3 DNA: TGTGCCAGCAGCTTAAGACGGGGGCGAGGGGGCACTGAAGCTTTCTTT
clone size: many; J gene: TRBJ2-1; V gene: TRBV4-2; D gene: .; CDR3 protein: CASSRGDGVRGNEQFF; CDR3 DNA: TGTGCCAGCAGCAGAGGGGACGGGGTTCGGGGGAATGAGCAGTTCTTC
clone size: many; J gene: TRBJ2-1; V gene: TRBV7-2; D gene: .; CDR3 protein: CASSFGPAGEQFF; CDR3 DNA: TGTGCCAGCAGCTTTGGCCCGGCAGGTGAGCAGTTCTTC
clone size: .; J gene: TRBJ2-3; V gene: TRBV9; D gene: .; CDR3 protein: CASGGISTDTQYF; CDR3 DNA: TGTGCCAGCGGCGGGATTAGCACAGATACGCAGTATTTT
clone size: .; J gene: TRBJ2-3; V gene: TRBV20-1; D gene: .; CDR3 protein: CSAGGTGVSTDTQYF; CDR3 DNA: TGCAGTGCGGGGGGGACAGGCGTCTCCACAGATACGCAGTATTTT
clone size: .; J gene: TRBJ2-7; V gene: TRBV7-6; D gene: .; CDR3 protein: CASSLRGSPEQYF; CDR3 DNA: TGTGCCAGCAGCTTACGAGGCTCGCCCGAGCAGTACTTC
clone size: many; J gene: TRBJ2-7; V gene: TRBV3-1; D gene: .; CDR3 protein: CASSAGSSYEQYF; CDR3 DNA: TGTGCCAGCAGCGCGGGCTCTTCCTACGAGCAGTACTTC
clone size: .; J gene: TRBJ2-3; V gene: TRBV5-1; D gene: TRBD2; CDR3 protein: CASSLEATSGGTDTQYF; CDR3 DNA: TGCGCCAGCAGCCTAGAAGCCACTAGCGGGGGCACAGATACGCAGTATTTT
clone size: .; J gene: TRBJ2-1; V gene: TRBV18; D gene: .; CDR3 protein: CASSLAAPNEQFF; CDR3 DNA: TGTGCCAGCTCCCTGGCGGCACCAAATGAGCAGTTCTTC
clone size: .; J gene: TRBJ2-3; V gene: TRBV20-1; D gene: TRBD2; CDR3 protein: CSARKGSGGQYF; CDR3 DNA: TGCAGTGCTAGAAAGGGTTCGGGAGGGCAGTATTTT